One sample yielded the 28 T cell receptor beta chains listed below, sequenced in a study of neurological immune-mediated disorders. TCRdb processed the 5' RACE reads anew with MiXCR; each CDR3 protein has one entry. This sample has fewer than 65,000 distinct CDR3 sequences, with roughly 4.3% found just once. The sequencing input was PBMCs. The source of these receptors is a man aged 45-65 years with multiple sclerosis.

This clonotype was seen at least ten times. The chain couples TRBV3-1 to TRBJ2-5, with D possibly TRBD2 on 6 matching bases. Germline-derived CDR1 and CDR2 are LGHDT and YNNKEL (reference sequence). V lost 6 bases, J lost 5 bases, and 16 bases lay in between. The length of the CDR3 is 14 residues. Written as DNA, the CDR3 is TGTGCCAGCAGGGAGACTAGAGATAGCGAGACCCAGTACTTC. Amino acid sequence: CASRETRDSETQYF.

The chain joins TRBV20-1 to TRBJ2-3; possibly TRBD2 for D (5 bases). The ends were cut back, 5 bases at V and 5 bases at J, with 20 bases in the middle. The germline V gene has CDR1 DFQATT and CDR2 SNEGSKA (reference sequence). CDR3 length: 15 amino acids. As DNA, the CDR3 is TGCAGTGCTGTCCCCCGGACTGGAGATGGAGATACGCAGTATTTT. Its protein is CSAVPRTGDGDTQYF.

This clonotype was seen at least ten times. The J gene is TRBJ2-1, the V gene TRBV7-2; either TRBD1 or TRBD2 may fit D (5 bases each). Germline CDR1 SGHTA, CDR2 FQGNSA. This CDR3 contains 11 residues. Trimming removed 5 bases at V and 9 bases at J, with 8 bases between. The CDR3 DNA reads as TGTGCCAGCAGCCTGAGGGGTGAGCAGTTCTTC. Its translation is CASSLRGEQFF.

This clonotype occurred many times. V gene TRBV5-1 combines with J gene TRBJ2-3; tentative D call: TRBD1 (6 bases). The germline gives CDR1 SGHRS, CDR2 YFSETQ. The CDR3 runs 17 residues. V lost 0 bases and J lost 2, with 16 bases in between. This CDR3 is CASSLAGTLWDTDTQYF. In DNA form, the CDR3 reads TGCGCCAGCAGCTTGGCCGGGACACTCTGGGACACAGATACGCAGTATTTT.

This clonotype was observed at least ten times. The chain uses TRBV5-1 and TRBJ2-7, with a tentative D call TRBD2 (5 bases). Trimming shortened V by 0 bases and J by 4 bases, and 14 bases separated the two germline ends. CDR3 size: 15 residues. The germline V gene encodes CDR1 SGHRS and CDR2 YFSETQ. The CDR3 sequence is CASSLEGESLYEQYF. In DNA form, the CDR3 reads TGCGCCAGCAGCTTGGAGGGAGAGTCTCTATACGAGCAGTACTTC.

As for this clonotype: A much larger clone differs by one base, so this may be a read error. The V call is TRBV5-1, the J call TRBJ2-7, with 10 bases that match TRBD1. Germline trimming cut 4 bases from V and 5 bases from J; bases unmatched to any gene: 3. The CDR3 has 13 residues. Germline V gene lookup returns CDR1 SGHRS and CDR2 YFSETQ. CDR3 sequence (DNA): TGCGCCAGCAGCGCCGGGACAGGGGACGAGCAGTACTTC. Translation gives CASSAGTGDEQYF.

This clonotype was detected ten times or more. This sequence joins TRBV28 and TRBJ1-5; D not certain. Germline V gene sequence: CDR1 MDHEN, CDR2 SYDVKM. The CDR3 sequence is 14 residues long. V shed 7 bases and J shed 1 base, with 11 bases lying between them. The CDR3 bases are TGTGCCAGCACATGGGGTTGGAGCAATCAGCCCCAGCATTTT. This encodes CASTWGWSNQPQHF.

This clonotype was detected a few times. This chain joins TRBV20-1 and TRBJ2-7; TRBD1 matches 12 bases. This CDR3 comprises 14 residues. CDR1 and CDR2 (germline): DFQATT, SNEGSKA (reference sequence). The V segment lost 6 bases and the J segment 4 bases; nucleotides outside the gene matches: 7. CDR3 sequence (DNA): TGCAGTGCGGAGCCGGGACAGGGGGCTTACGAGCAGTACTTC. This encodes CSAEPGQGAYEQYF.

Ten or more counts support this clonotype. This sequence joins TRBV27 and TRBJ1-2; perhaps TRBD1 as D (5 bases). From germline, CDR1 is MNHEY and CDR2 SMNVEV (reference sequence). V dropped 1 base and J dropped 4 bases, with 7 bases sitting between them. CDR3 length: 13 amino acids. This CDR3 reads CASSLLGGYGYTF. CDR3 nucleotides: TGTGCCAGCAGTTTATTGGGGGGCTATGGCTACACCTTC.

This clonotype was detected many times. V usage is TRBV24-1 and J usage is TRBJ1-2, with D possibly TRBD1 on 5 matching bases. This CDR3 has 13 amino acids. The V gene lost 6 bases and the J gene lost 2 bases, with 9 bases spanning the gap. Looked up from germline, CDR1 is KGHDR and CDR2 is SFDVKD. The CDR3 protein is CATSRGRNYGYTF. The CDR3 nucleotides read TGTGCCACCAGTCGGGGCAGAAACTATGGCTACACCTTC.

Many counts were recorded for this clonotype. J is TRBJ2-5 and V is TRBV7-8; 8 bases align to TRBD2. V dropped 4 bases and J dropped 2; count of bases not matched to a gene: 6. CDR1 SGHVS and CDR2 FQNEAQ come from the germline V gene. The CDR3 covers 15 residues. CDR3 sequence: CASSSTGGGQETQYF. DNA of the CDR3: TGTGCCAGCAGCTCGACTGGCGGGGGGCAAGAGACCCAGTACTTC.

The sample holds many counts of this clonotype. This sequence joins TRBV7-2 and TRBJ2-3, with TRBD2 matching over 9 bases. The trim removed 0 bases at V and 14 bases at J, leaving 12 bases unmatched. Per the germline V gene, CDR1 is SGHTA and CDR2 is FQGNSA. The CDR3 runs 15 residues. CDR3 residues: CASSLAAGGGAKAYF. The DNA for the CDR3 is TGTGCCAGCAGCTTAGCGGCAGGCGGGGGGGCCAAAGCGTATTTT. Variable domain in full (rest from reference TRBV7-2 and TRBJ2-3): GAGVSQSPSNKVTEKGKDVELRCDPISGHTALYWYRQSLGQGLEFLIYFQGNSAPDKSGLPSDRFSAERTGGSVSTLTIQRTQQEDSAVYLCASSLAAGGGAKAYFGPGTRLTVL.

A remark on this clonotype: A much larger clone lies one base from this, so it may be a read error. This CDR3 fails to terminate in the conserved phenylalanine or tryptophan, so it likely reflects a read error. This chain uses TRBV20-1 with TRBJ2-7; D possibly uses TRBD1 or TRBD2 (5 bases each). This CDR3 has 13 amino acids. Trimming left V 6 bases short and J 3 bases short, with 15 bases between. Germline V gene sequence: CDR1 DFQATT, CDR2 SNEGSKA (reference sequence). CDR3 region: CSARGPSVYEQYC. DNA for the CDR3: TGCAGTGCACGGGGACCGAGCGTCTACGAGCAGTACTGC.

This clonotype was seen at least ten times. The chain couples TRBV10-1 to TRBJ2-3; D not certain. The V end lost 0 bases, the J end lost 9 bases, and 7 bases lay between the germline ends. CDR1 WNHNN and CDR2 SYGVQD come from the germline V gene (reference sequence). The CDR3 sequence is 12 residues long. The CDR3 spells CASSESSGTQYF. CDR3 in DNA: TGCGCCAGCAGTGAGTCGAGTGGCACGCAGTATTTT.

This clonotype was detected many times. The chain is built from TRBV25-1 and TRBJ1-1, with D hard to call. The germline V and J ends were trimmed by 5 bases and 7 bases, with 8 bases remaining between them. The CDR3 contains 11 residues. The germline gives CDR1 MGHDK, CDR2 SYGVNS. CDR3 residues: CASSIGDEAFF. DNA of the CDR3: TGTGCCAGCAGTATAGGAGATGAAGCTTTCTTT.

The sample holds many counts of this clonotype. The chain joins TRBV20-1 to TRBJ2-1; tentative D call: TRBD2 (5 bases). Trimming shortened V by 3 bases and J by 3 bases, and 21 bases separated the two germline ends. The CDR3 spans 17 residues. Germline V gene sequence: CDR1 DFQATT, CDR2 SNEGSKA (reference sequence). The CDR3, as DNA: TGCAGTGCTAGCCCTACGTGGCGGGTCCAGCTCTACAATGAGCAGTTCTTC. Protein product: CSASPTWRVQLYNEQFF.

This clonotype was seen many times. The rearrangement links TRBV20-1 to TRBJ2-7; D could derive from TRBD1 or TRBD2 (7 bases each). Germline values: CDR1 DFQATT, CDR2 SNEGSKA (reference sequence). V lost 6 bases, J lost 5 bases, and 23 bases lay in between. This CDR3 is 15 amino acids long. For the CDR3, the DNA is TGCAGTGCGACCAGCGGGACAGCTATTATCGACGAGCAGTACTTC. Translating it yields CSATSGTAIIDEQYF.

This clonotype was observed a single time. Lacking the conserved final phenylalanine or tryptophan, this CDR3 likely reflects a read error. The CDR3 region is CSVLGGVFSYEQYN. DNA of the CDR3: TGCAGTGTTTTGGGAGGGGTATTTTCCTACGAGCAGTACAAC. The chain is built from TRBV20-1 and TRBJ2-7; 7 nucleotides align to TRBD2. The ends lost 7 bases at V and 1 base at J; junction bases unmatched: 10. The CDR3 sequence is 14 residues long. The germline V gene has CDR1 DFQATT and CDR2 SNEGSKA (reference sequence).

The sample holds many counts of this clonotype. V gene TRBV20-1 combines with J gene TRBJ1-5; TRBD1 matches 8 bases. Unmatched junction bases numbered 13, after V lost 1 base and J lost 2 bases. Germline V gene lookup returns CDR1 DFQATT and CDR2 SNEGSKA (reference sequence). The CDR3 sequence is 18 residues long. The CDR3 bases are TGCAGTGCTAGAGGGGAGGGCAGGGGGCTCCTTGGCAATCAGCCCCAGCATTTT. This translates into CSARGEGRGLLGNQPQHF.

In its sample, this clonotype was seen many times. The chain couples TRBV6-6 to TRBJ1-1, with no clear D. Trimming removed 5 bases at V and 0 bases at J, with 7 bases between. Per the germline V gene, CDR1 is MNHNY and CDR2 is SVGAGI (reference sequence). The CDR3 runs 13 residues. The CDR3 bases are TGTGCCAGCAGTCACCGCATGAACACTGAAGCTTTCTTT. This sequence encodes CASSHRMNTEAFF.

This clonotype occurred a few times. This chain joins TRBV11-2 and TRBJ2-1; possibly TRBD2 for D (6 bases). In germline, CDR1 is SGHAT, CDR2 FQNNGV. The CDR3 has 14 amino acids. V dropped 2 bases and J dropped 9 bases, with 14 bases sitting between them. CDR3 in DNA: TGTGCCAGCAGCTTACTAGCGCGGTATAGTGAGCAGTTCTTC. Translation gives CASSLLARYSEQFF.

This clonotype was counted ten times or more. The V and J genes are TRBV5-1 and TRBJ1-1; the match to TRBD1 covers 8 bases. Per germline, CDR1 SGHRS and CDR2 YFSETQ. V was pared by 4 bases and J by 5 bases, with 7 bases of the junction left unmatched. The CDR3 loop spans 14 amino acids. The CDR3 sequence: CASSRGTGGTEAFF. The DNA of the CDR3 is TGCGCCAGCAGCAGGGGGACAGGAGGTACTGAAGCTTTCTTT.

This clonotype has ten or more counts. The gene calls are TRBV2 and TRBJ2-1; TRBD2 matches 13 bases. Per germline, CDR1 SNHLY and CDR2 FYNNEI. The V and J ends lost 1 base and 8 bases, in that order; junction bases with no gene match: 5. This CDR3 spans 16 amino acids. CDR3 sequence: CASSEETSGGADEQFF. In DNA, the CDR3 is TGTGCCAGCAGTGAAGAAACTAGCGGGGGGGCCGATGAGCAGTTCTTC.

This clonotype was observed many times. The chain is built from TRBV2 and TRBJ1-3; D remains ambiguous. This CDR3 is 14 amino acids long. The germline gives CDR1 SNHLY, CDR2 FYNNEI. Deletions cut 6 bases from V and 2 bases from J, with 11 bases between. As DNA, the CDR3 is TGTGCCAGCAGGTTTACGGGAGCTGGAAACACCATATATTTT. As protein: CASRFTGAGNTIYF. The whole variable domain, remainder taken from reference TRBV2 and TRBJ1-3, is EPEVTQTPSHQVTQMGQEVILRCVPISNHLYFYWYRQILGQKVEFLVSFYNNEISEKSEIFDDQFSVERPDGSNFTLKIRSTKLEDSAMYFCASRFTGAGNTIYFGEGSWLTVV.

There are many counts of this clonotype. In nucleotides, the CDR3 is TGCGCCAGCATGGACAGGGGGCGCGATGAAAAACTGTTTTTT. Protein: CASMDRGRDEKLFF. The V call is TRBV5-1, the J call TRBJ1-4, with TRBD1 identical over 11 bases. Germline CDR1 and CDR2: SGHRS and YFSETQ. The CDR3 totals 14 residues. V lost 6 bases to trimming and J lost 6 bases; unmatched junction nucleotides: 4.

This clonotype was counted ten times or more. J is TRBJ2-1 and V is TRBV7-3; D possibly uses TRBD1 or TRBD2 (5 bases each). Per germline, CDR1 SGHTA and CDR2 FQGTGA. CDR3 length equals 14 residues. V lost 5 bases to trimming and J lost 12 bases, with 20 bases between them. As DNA, the CDR3 is TGTGCCAGCAGCCCCGGGGCGCCCACAATGGGGCAGTTCTTC. Translation: CASSPGAPTMGQFF.

Many counts were recorded for this clonotype. The rearrangement joins TRBV27 to TRBJ2-7; 8 bases align to TRBD2. The V and J ends lost 2 bases and 2 bases, in that order; junction bases with no gene match: 5. Germline CDR1 and CDR2: MNHEY and SMNVEV (reference sequence). The CDR3 runs 15 residues. CDR3 nucleotide sequence: TGTGCCAGCAGTTTAACTAGCGGTTTCCCCTACGAGCAGTACTTC. Residues: CASSLTSGFPYEQYF.

This clonotype was observed at least ten times. J is TRBJ2-7 and V is TRBV7-8, with D perhaps TRBD1 or TRBD2 (7 bases each). Trimming removed 4 bases from V and 4 bases from J, with 17 bases in between. The CDR3 runs 15 residues. Germline loops: CDR1 SGHVS, CDR2 FQNEAQ. Here the CDR3 reads CASSSGGGMGYEQYF. The CDR3 coding sequence is TGTGCCAGCAGCTCAGGGGGGGGAATGGGGTACGAGCAGTACTTC. The complete variable domain, with remaining parts taken from reference TRBV7-8 and TRBJ2-7, reads GAGVSQSPRYKVAKRGQDVALRCDPISGHVSLFWYQQALGQGPEFLTYFQNEAQLDKSGLPSDRFFAERPEGSVSTLKIQRTQQEDSAVYLCASSSGGGMGYEQYFGPGTRLTVT.